This T cell receptor (beta chain) was recorded in a study of graft-versus-host responses after intestinal transplantation. Study background: The whole recipient group had anti-thymocyte globulin induction followed by tacrolimus and steroids for around 3 years.

Turning to this clone: Antigen: not known.

The study's findings and limits: There were GvH clones found in recipient marrow, and some of them appeared first in ileum or blood.

Germline V gene data show CDR1 as GTSNPN and CDR2 as SVGIG (reference sequence). The CDR3 consists of 18 residues. The V gene end was trimmed by 2 bases and the J gene end by 0 bases; junction bases not matched to a gene: 9. Data came from immunoSEQ multiplex PCR; TCRdb stores just in-frame clones and leaves some out. The table lists 50,000 to 55,000 clones, roughly 90% of them singletons, with 0.5% to 0.8% in the top ten. The genes are TRBV30 and TRBJ2-1; 11 bases match TRBD2. The TCR was taken from a human donor who was the organ donor for an intestinal transplant. This material consisted of unstimulated CD4+ T cells sorted from spleen or lymph node cells, taken before transplant. CDR3 sequence (DNA): TGTGCCTGGAGTCACGCCCCAGGGACTAGCGGCTCCTACAATGAGCAGTTCTTC. Residues: CAWSHAPGTSGSYNEQFF.